This T cell receptor beta chain originates from a study of control samples from healthy donors and cancer patients. Produced via immunoSEQ multiplex PCR; TCRdb's table is partial and in-frame only. The sample contains 400,000 to 500,000 clones, 90% of which appear only once. The CDR3 loop spans 22 amino acids. Trimming cost V 2 bases and J 8 bases; bases outside gene matches: 25. Sequencing input: PBMCs. V gene TRBV6-7 combines with J gene TRBJ2-2; 11 bases are a match to TRBD2. TRBV6-7 is known as an ORF, though its function is uncertain. The receptor's source is a man aged 40-50 years with head and neck cancer. The CDR3 is CASSYPPGLAGALLWVRGELFF. The CDR3 DNA is TGTGCCAGCAGTTACCCCCCCGGACTAGCGGGTGCCCTGCTCTGGGTTCGGGGGGAGCTGTTTTTT.